Listed below are T cell receptor beta chains from one sample, sequenced in a study of T cell responses to AZD1222 COVID-19 vaccine. Sequencing used immunoSEQ multiplex PCR; TCRdb keeps in-frame clones, though not all of them. The data contain 140,000 to 150,000 clones, roughly 88% of them singletons. The sample here was peripheral blood, taken on day 0 of AZD1222 vaccination. These receptors were collected from an adult in good health. The CDR3 runs from the conserved cysteine through the conserved F or W. The D gene is left open where the match is weak. Part of the rows lack a size; the others show once, few, many or a class for expanded clones.

abundance: once
d_gene: .
len: 14
v_gene: TRBV7-2
j_gene: TRBJ2-3
CDR3nt: TGTGCCAGCAGCTTAGGCGGGTACACAGATACGCAGTATTTT
CDR3aa: CASSLGGYTDTQYF

abundance: .
d_gene: TRBD1
len: 14
v_gene: TRBV7-9
j_gene: TRBJ2-5
CDR3nt: TGTGCCAGCAGCAGGGACAGTTGGGGCGGGACCCAGTACTTC
CDR3aa: CASSRDSWGGTQYF

abundance: few
d_gene: TRBD1
len: 15
v_gene: TRBV5-8
j_gene: TRBJ1-1
CDR3nt: TGTGCCAGCAGCTTGGATAGGACAGGGGCGCCAGAAGCTTTCTTT
CDR3aa: CASSLDRTGAPEAFF

abundance: .
d_gene: .
len: 12
v_gene: TRBV7-6
j_gene: TRBJ2-3
CDR3nt: TGTGCCAGCAGCGAGGGGGGGCAGGGAAGATTTTTT
CDR3aa: CASSEGGQGRFF

abundance: .
d_gene: TRBD2
len: 14
v_gene: TRBV19
j_gene: TRBJ2-3
CDR3nt: TGTGCCAGTAGCGCTACTAGCGCCACAGATACGCAGTATTTT
CDR3aa: CASSATSATDTQYF

abundance: .
d_gene: TRBD1
len: 15
v_gene: TRBV29-1
j_gene: TRBJ1-1
CDR3nt: TGCAGCGTTCCCGGGACAGGGCGTAAAGACACTGAAGCTTTCTTT
CDR3aa: CSVPGTGRKDTEAFF

abundance: .
d_gene: .
len: 14
v_gene: TRBV19
j_gene: TRBJ2-3
CDR3nt: TGTGCCAGTAGGAAGACTAGAGGCACAGATACGCAGTATTTT
CDR3aa: CASRKTRGTDTQYF

abundance: .
d_gene: .
len: 13
v_gene: TRBV18
j_gene: TRBJ2-7
CDR3nt: TGTGCCAGCTCACCTCCAACCTTCTACGAGCAGTACTTC
CDR3aa: CASSPPTFYEQYF

abundance: .
d_gene: .
len: 14
v_gene: TRBV25-1
j_gene: TRBJ1-5
CDR3nt: TGTGCCAGCAGTTCCGAGGGGGTGAATCAGCCCCAGCATTTT
CDR3aa: CASSSEGVNQPQHF

abundance: .
d_gene: TRBD1
len: 15
v_gene: TRBV3-1/TRBV3-2
j_gene: TRBJ1-2
CDR3nt: TGTGCCAGCAGCCAATCAGACAGGGCGTTTTATGGCTACACCTTC
CDR3aa: CASSQSDRAFYGYTF

abundance: .
d_gene: TRBD2
len: 15
v_gene: TRBV5-5
j_gene: TRBJ2-5
CDR3nt: TGTGCCAGCAGCACTTTTAGCGGGGAGCAAGAGACCCAGTACTTC
CDR3aa: CASSTFSGEQETQYF

abundance: .
d_gene: .
len: 15
v_gene: TRBV10-3
j_gene: TRBJ1-4
CDR3nt: TGTGCCATCAGTGAGTCCCGGGCCAATAATGAAAAACTGTTTTTT
CDR3aa: CAISESRANNEKLFF

abundance: few
d_gene: .
len: 14
v_gene: TRBV6-5
j_gene: TRBJ2-5
CDR3nt: TGTGCCACTACCCCGGGACTTCCACAAGAGACCCAGTACTTC
CDR3aa: CATTPGLPQETQYF

abundance: .
d_gene: .
len: 14
v_gene: TRBV7-8
j_gene: TRBJ2-1
CDR3nt: TGTGCCAGCAGCTTCGGCGGGATGGAAAATGAGCAGTTCTTC
CDR3aa: CASSFGGMENEQFF

abundance: .
d_gene: .
len: 13
v_gene: TRBV30
j_gene: TRBJ1-5
CDR3nt: TGTGCCTGGAGTGTGCCCGGGAATCAGCCCCAGCATTTT
CDR3aa: CAWSVPGNQPQHF

abundance: .
d_gene: .
len: 12
v_gene: TRBV5-1
j_gene: TRBJ1-1
CDR3nt: TGCGCCATGAGGGAGATGAACACTGAAGCTTTCTTT
CDR3aa: CAMREMNTEAFF

abundance: .
d_gene: .
len: 14
v_gene: TRBV3-1/TRBV3-2
j_gene: TRBJ1-1
CDR3nt: TGTGCCAGCAGCCAAGCGGTGGGGAACACTGAAGCTTTCTTT
CDR3aa: CASSQAVGNTEAFF

abundance: few
d_gene: .
len: 13
v_gene: TRBV7-2
j_gene: TRBJ2-7
CDR3nt: TGTGCCAGCAGCGTAGGAGGGGTCTACGAGCAGTACTTC
CDR3aa: CASSVGGVYEQYF

abundance: .
d_gene: .
len: 12
v_gene: TRBV20-1
j_gene: TRBJ1-2
CDR3nt: TGCAGTGCTAGTCCCGGGTCCAGAGGCTACACCTTC
CDR3aa: CSASPGSRGYTF

abundance: .
d_gene: .
len: 14
v_gene: TRBV6-5
j_gene: TRBJ1-5
CDR3nt: TGTGCCAGCAGTTACGGAGGAGGGAATCAGCCCCAGCATTTT
CDR3aa: CASSYGGGNQPQHF

abundance: .
d_gene: TRBD2
len: 15
v_gene: TRBV9
j_gene: TRBJ2-3
CDR3nt: TGTGCCAGCAGCGTTACTAGCGGGGGCACAGATACGCAGTATTTT
CDR3aa: CASSVTSGGTDTQYF

abundance: .
d_gene: .
len: 11
v_gene: TRBV7-8
j_gene: TRBJ2-7
CDR3nt: TGTGCCAGCAGCCGTGGATACGAGCAGTACTTC
CDR3aa: CASSRGYEQYF

abundance: .
d_gene: .
len: 16
v_gene: TRBV9
j_gene: TRBJ2-3
CDR3nt: TGTGCCAGCAGCGTAGGGGTAGCGACCCGCACAGATACGCAGTATTTT
CDR3aa: CASSVGVATRTDTQYF

abundance: .
d_gene: .
len: 11
v_gene: TRBV20-1
j_gene: TRBJ2-5
CDR3nt: TGCAGTGCTAGTAAGGCCGAGACCCAGTACTTC
CDR3aa: CSASKAETQYF

abundance: .
d_gene: .
len: 11
v_gene: TRBV5-1
j_gene: TRBJ2-3
CDR3nt: TGCGCCAGCAGCTTGTCAGATACGCAGTATTTT
CDR3aa: CASSLSDTQYF

abundance: .
d_gene: .
len: 17
v_gene: TRBV5-4
j_gene: TRBJ2-3
CDR3nt: TGTGCCAGCAGCTACCCTCCGGACAGATCTAGCACAGATACGCAGTATTTT
CDR3aa: CASSYPPDRSSTDTQYF

abundance: .
d_gene: TRBD1
len: 14
v_gene: TRBV3-1/TRBV3-2
j_gene: TRBJ1-6
CDR3nt: TGTGCCAGCAGGCCGGGGACAGGGAACTCACCCCTCCACTTT
CDR3aa: CASRPGTGNSPLHF

abundance: .
d_gene: .
len: 13
v_gene: TRBV15
j_gene: TRBJ1-5
CDR3nt: TGTGCCACCAGCAGGGCGGTAGATCAGCCCCAGCATTTT
CDR3aa: CATSRAVDQPQHF

abundance: .
d_gene: .
len: 15
v_gene: TRBV6-5
j_gene: TRBJ1-5
CDR3nt: TGTGCCAGCATCTTTGACGGGGAAGACAATCAGCCCCAGCATTTT
CDR3aa: CASIFDGEDNQPQHF

abundance: .
d_gene: .
len: 15
v_gene: TRBV19
j_gene: TRBJ2-7
CDR3nt: TGTGCCAGTAATGAAATGTATGGGGTAGCCTACGAGCAGTACTTC
CDR3aa: CASNEMYGVAYEQYF

abundance: .
d_gene: TRBD1
len: 14
v_gene: TRBV27
j_gene: TRBJ1-1
CDR3nt: TGTGCCAGCAGTTTCGTGGACAGGGCCTATGAAGCTTTCTTT
CDR3aa: CASSFVDRAYEAFF

abundance: .
d_gene: .
len: 15
v_gene: TRBV5-1
j_gene: TRBJ2-3
CDR3nt: .
CDR3aa: CASSFGPGRPDTQYF

abundance: .
d_gene: TRBD1
len: 17
v_gene: TRBV12-5
j_gene: TRBJ2-2
CDR3nt: TGTGCTAGTGGTTTGGCTCCGGGACAGGGGGCGACCGGGGAGCTGTTTTTT
CDR3aa: CASGLAPGQGATGELFF

abundance: .
d_gene: .
len: 15
v_gene: TRBV11-2
j_gene: TRBJ2-5
CDR3nt: TGTGCCAGCAGCCCCCCACAGGGTCGTTACGAGACCCAGTACTTC
CDR3aa: CASSPPQGRYETQYF

abundance: .
d_gene: TRBD2
len: 11
v_gene: TRBV20-1
j_gene: TRBJ2-1
CDR3nt: TGCAGTGCTGAGACTAGCGATGAGCAGTTCTTC
CDR3aa: CSAETSDEQFF

abundance: .
d_gene: TRBD1
len: 16
v_gene: TRBV27
j_gene: TRBJ1-6
CDR3nt: TGTGCCAGCAGTTCGGAAGCGACAGGGCTTAATTCACCCCTCCACTTT
CDR3aa: CASSSEATGLNSPLHF

abundance: .
d_gene: TRBD2
len: 12
v_gene: TRBV11-2
j_gene: TRBJ2-5
CDR3nt: TGTGCCAGCAGCTTAGCCCGGGAGGTCCAGTACTTC
CDR3aa: CASSLAREVQYF

abundance: .
d_gene: .
len: 14
v_gene: TRBV4-1
j_gene: TRBJ1-4
CDR3nt: TGCGCCAGCAGCCAACTGAGGGCGGATGAAAAACTGTTTTTT
CDR3aa: CASSQLRADEKLFF

abundance: .
d_gene: .
len: 16
v_gene: TRBV9
j_gene: TRBJ2-1
CDR3nt: TGTGCCAGCAGCGTAGGGGTTAGCGGCTTCAACAATGAGCAGTTCTTC
CDR3aa: CASSVGVSGFNNEQFF

abundance: .
d_gene: TRBD2
len: 13
v_gene: TRBV5-4
j_gene: TRBJ2-5
CDR3nt: TGTGCCAGCAGCTTCGCGGGGAGGGGGACCCAGTACTTC
CDR3aa: CASSFAGRGTQYF

abundance: .
d_gene: .
len: 14
v_gene: TRBV28
j_gene: TRBJ1-1
CDR3nt: TGTGCCAGCAGGTCACAGGGTGCTAGCACTGAAGCTTTCTTT
CDR3aa: CASRSQGASTEAFF

abundance: .
d_gene: TRBD2
len: 14
v_gene: TRBV29-1
j_gene: TRBJ2-1
CDR3nt: TGCAGCGTGAGCCCTAGCGGGACGTCCCAGACGAGGTTCTTC
CDR3aa: CSVSPSGTSQTRFF

abundance: .
d_gene: .
len: 13
v_gene: TRBV19
j_gene: TRBJ1-2
CDR3nt: TGTGCCAGTAGCCCAGGGAATTACTATGGCTACACCTTC
CDR3aa: CASSPGNYYGYTF

abundance: .
d_gene: TRBD1
len: 18
v_gene: TRBV28
j_gene: TRBJ2-5
CDR3nt: TGTGCCAGCAGTTTAGGGCCGAATGAACAGGGGGCGTGGGAGACCCAGTACTTC
CDR3aa: CASSLGPNEQGAWETQYF

abundance: .
d_gene: TRBD1
len: 16
v_gene: TRBV27
j_gene: TRBJ2-2
CDR3nt: TGTGCCAGCAGTCTACTACAGGGGAGACGCACCGGGGAGCTGTTTTTT
CDR3aa: CASSLLQGRRTGELFF

abundance: .
d_gene: .
len: 13
v_gene: TRBV30
j_gene: TRBJ1-3
CDR3nt: TGTGCCAAACCCCTGGGTGGTGGAAACACCATATATTTT
CDR3aa: CAKPLGGGNTIYF

abundance: .
d_gene: TRBD1
len: 14
v_gene: TRBV19
j_gene: TRBJ1-1
CDR3nt: TGTGCCAGTATCTCCTCCACCAGGGGGGGAGCGGCTTTCTTT
CDR3aa: CASISSTRGGAAFF

abundance: .
d_gene: .
len: 19
v_gene: TRBV19
j_gene: TRBJ1-1
CDR3nt: TGTGCCAGTAGTATTGAGTTGGAGGGGCTACTGATCATGAACACTGAAGCTTTCTTT
CDR3aa: CASSIELEGLLIMNTEAFF

abundance: .
d_gene: TRBD1
len: 15
v_gene: TRBV5-4
j_gene: TRBJ2-3
CDR3nt: TGTGCCAGCAGCGGACGGACAGGGATAACAGATACGCAGTATTTT
CDR3aa: CASSGRTGITDTQYF

abundance: .
d_gene: .
len: 13
v_gene: TRBV10-3
j_gene: TRBJ2-5
CDR3nt: TGTGCCATCAGTGATTGGTTGGGAGAGACCCAGTACTTC
CDR3aa: CAISDWLGETQYF

abundance: .
d_gene: .
len: 15
v_gene: TRBV7-9
j_gene: TRBJ1-1
CDR3nt: TGTGCCAGCAGTTACCTAGGGGGTCAGAACACTGAAGCTTTCTTT
CDR3aa: CASSYLGGQNTEAFF

abundance: once
d_gene: .
len: 16
v_gene: TRBV27
j_gene: TRBJ1-2
CDR3nt: TGTGCCAGCAGTTATCAGGTCAGCCGTCTTAACTATGGCTACACCTTC
CDR3aa: CASSYQVSRLNYGYTF

abundance: .
d_gene: TRBD1
len: 16
v_gene: TRBV24-1
j_gene: TRBJ2-5
CDR3nt: TGTGCCACCAGTGAACCCCGGACAGGCCCCCAAGAGACCCAGTACTTC
CDR3aa: CATSEPRTGPQETQYF

abundance: .
d_gene: TRBD1
len: 19
v_gene: TRBV10-3
j_gene: TRBJ2-7
CDR3nt: TGTGCCATCAGTGAGTCGAATATCGCGGGACAGGGGTTCTCCTACGAGCAGTACTTC
CDR3aa: CAISESNIAGQGFSYEQYF

abundance: .
d_gene: .
len: 15
v_gene: TRBV18
j_gene: TRBJ1-1
CDR3nt: TGTGCCAGCTCACCATCGTCCCGATCGAACACTGAAGCTTTCTTT
CDR3aa: CASSPSSRSNTEAFF